This is a list of T cell receptor beta chains from one sample in a study of T cell responses to AZD1222 COVID-19 vaccine. Generated by immunoSEQ multiplex PCR, the TCRdb table keeps only in-frame clones and is missing some. The table has 100,000 to 150,000 clones, 75% to 90% seen once. The sequencing used peripheral blood, collected on day 0 of AZD1222 vaccination. These receptors were obtained from an adult in good health. Each CDR3 is given with its conserved first and last residue. A D gene is named only where the DNA matches it firmly. Clone size, where shown, is once, few, many, or a class for clones that have expanded.

d_call	clone_size	v_call	j_call	cdr3_aa	cdr3_nt
.	.	TRBV19	TRBJ1-5	CASSTRTGYSNQPQHF	TGTGCCAGTAGTACTCGGACCGGGTATAGCAATCAGCCCCAGCATTTT
.	.	TRBV27	TRBJ2-7	CASSRGVEQYF	TGTGCCAGCTCTCGAGGGGTCGAGCAGTACTTC
.	.	TRBV5-1	TRBJ2-1	CASRGGALPGDEQFF	TGCGCCAGCAGAGGCGGGGCCCTCCCGGGAGATGAGCAGTTCTTC
.	once	TRBV9	TRBJ2-3	CASTGQSSTDTQYF	TGTGCCAGCACCGGCCAGTCAAGCACAGATACGCAGTATTTT
.	.	TRBV4-3	TRBJ1-4	CASSRQVGPLLATNEKLFF	TGCGCCAGCAGCCGTCAAGTGGGGCCGCTTCTTGCAACTAATGAAAAACTGTTTTTT
TRBD1	.	TRBV7-8	TRBJ1-5	CASSSREGQGFEPQHF	TGTGCCAGCAGCTCTAGAGAGGGACAGGGGTTTGAGCCCCAGCATTTT
.	.	TRBV13	TRBJ1-3	CASSPTWGSRANTIYF	TGTGCCAGCAGCCCCACGTGGGGCTCCCGGGCGAACACCATATATTTT
.	.	TRBV30	TRBJ1-5	CAWGVDGNQPQHF	TGTGCCTGGGGAGTAGACGGCAATCAGCCCCAGCATTTT
.	.	TRBV5-5	TRBJ1-4	CASSLGVGELFF	TGTGCCAGCAGCTTGGGGGTTGGTGAACTGTTTTTT
.	.	TRBV4-3	TRBJ2-1	CASSQDGTATREQFF	TGCGCCAGCAGCCAAGATGGGACCGCTACAAGGGAGCAGTTCTTC
.	.	TRBV7-2	TRBJ1-6	CASSLYSDSPLHF	TGTGCCAGCAGCCTCTACTCGGATTCACCCCTCCACTTT
.	.	TRBV18	TRBJ1-5	CASSPRRTYSNQPQHF	TGTGCCAGCTCACCACGCAGGACCTATAGCAATCAGCCCCAGCATTTT
.	.	TRBV5-6	TRBJ1-1	CASSYWTVRWNTEAFF	TGTGCCAGCAGCTATTGGACAGTACGGTGGAACACTGAAGCTTTCTTT
TRBD2	.	TRBV5-1	TRBJ2-1	CASSIGTSGYNEQFF	TGCGCCAGCAGCATAGGGACTAGCGGCTACAATGAGCAGTTCTTC
.	.	TRBV6-5	TRBJ1-6	CASSYFGGRGSPLHF	TGTGCCAGCAGTTACTTCGGGGGGCGAGGTTCACCCCTCCACTTT
TRBD2	.	TRBV28	TRBJ2-2	CASSLDQRGGIGELFF	TGTGCCAGCAGTTTAGACCAGCGGGGGGGGATCGGGGAGCTGTTTTTT
TRBD1	.	TRBV18	TRBJ1-6	CASSPGQGKPLSPLHF	TGTGCCAGCTCACCCGGACAGGGGAAACCTCTTTCACCCCTCCACTTT
.	.	TRBV6-2/TRBV6-3	TRBJ1-1	CASSDSSEAFF	TGTGCCAGCAGTGATAGCTCTGAAGCTTTCTTT
.	.	TRBV7-2	TRBJ2-7	CASSNPREGEQYF	TGTGCCAGCAGTAATCCCCGGGAAGGCGAGCAGTACTTC
.	.	TRBV7-8	TRBJ1-2	CASSRTGTKTYGYTF	TGTGCCAGCAGCCGAACCGGGACAAAGACTTATGGCTACACCTTC
.	once	TRBV30	TRBJ1-5	CAWSSRGRQDSNQPQHF	TGTGCCTGGAGCTCAAGGGGGAGGCAGGATAGCAATCAGCCCCAGCATTTT
TRBD1	.	TRBV5-1	TRBJ2-7	CASKLQGSATYEQYF	TGCGCCAGCAAACTACAGGGGTCGGCCACCTACGAGCAGTACTTC
TRBD2	.	TRBV28	TRBJ2-1	CASRLAGGPNNEQFF	TGTGCCAGCAGACTAGCGGGGGGGCCTAACAATGAGCAGTTCTTC
.	few	TRBV3-1/TRBV3-2	TRBJ2-7	CASSQDSVVEQYF	TGTGCCAGCAGCCAAGACAGCGTTGTCGAGCAGTACTTC
.	.	TRBV28	TRBJ2-7	CASSTYPVGEQYF	TGTGCCAGCAGTACCTATCCCGTTGGCGAGCAGTACTTC